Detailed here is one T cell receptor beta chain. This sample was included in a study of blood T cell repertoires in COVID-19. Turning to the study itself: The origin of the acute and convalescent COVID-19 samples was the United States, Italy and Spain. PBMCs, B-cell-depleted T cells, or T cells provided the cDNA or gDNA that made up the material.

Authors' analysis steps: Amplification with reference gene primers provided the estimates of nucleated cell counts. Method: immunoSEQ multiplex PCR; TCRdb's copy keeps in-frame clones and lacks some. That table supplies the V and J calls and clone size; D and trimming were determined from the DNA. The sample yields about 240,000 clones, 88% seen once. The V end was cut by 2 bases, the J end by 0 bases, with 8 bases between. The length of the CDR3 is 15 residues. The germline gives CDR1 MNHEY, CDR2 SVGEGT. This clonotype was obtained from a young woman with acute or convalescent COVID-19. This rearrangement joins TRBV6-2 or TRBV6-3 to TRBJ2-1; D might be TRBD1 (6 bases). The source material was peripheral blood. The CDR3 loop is CASSYEGGSYNEQFF. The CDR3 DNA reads TGTGCCAGCAGTTACGAAGGGGGCTCCTACAATGAGCAGTTCTTC.